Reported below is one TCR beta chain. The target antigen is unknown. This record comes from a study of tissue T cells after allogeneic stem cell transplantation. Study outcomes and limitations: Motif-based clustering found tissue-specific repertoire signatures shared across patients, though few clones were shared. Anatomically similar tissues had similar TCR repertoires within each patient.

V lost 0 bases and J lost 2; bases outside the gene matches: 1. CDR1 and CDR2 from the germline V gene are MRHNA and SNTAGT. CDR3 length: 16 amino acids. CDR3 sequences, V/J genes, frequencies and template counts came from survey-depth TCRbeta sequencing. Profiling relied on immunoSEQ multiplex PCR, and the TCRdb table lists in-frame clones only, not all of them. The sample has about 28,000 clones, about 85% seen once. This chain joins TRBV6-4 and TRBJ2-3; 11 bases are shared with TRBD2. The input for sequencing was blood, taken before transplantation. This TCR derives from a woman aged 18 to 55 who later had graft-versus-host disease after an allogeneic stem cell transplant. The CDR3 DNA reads TGTGCCAGCAGTGACTCTAGCGGGGGGGCCACAGATACGCAGTATTTT. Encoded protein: CASSDSSGGATDTQYF.